This T cell receptor (beta chain) was captured by sequencing in a study of shared clonotypes between healthy human individuals. Findings and caveats of the study: Generation probabilities were higher for clonotypes shared across all four sorted-subset donors than for unshared ones.

The V segment lost 4 bases and the J segment 6 bases; nucleotides outside the gene matches: 15. CDR3 length equals 16 residues. Looked up from germline, CDR1 is SGDLS and CDR2 is YYNGEE. Combination of CD45RO+ cells with CCR7-negative CD45RA+ TemRA cells was used for CD8 memory. The repertoire was sequenced with immunoSEQ multiplex PCR; TCRdb's copy has only in-frame clones and lacks some. The sample shows fewer than 850,000 clones, 90% of them seen only once. On this clone itself: Its specificity is not known.

This clonotype was obtained from a man aged 18 to 30 in good health. Some clones in this sample may be carry-over from other donors' samples. The gene calls are TRBV9 and TRBJ2-7; 8 bases align to TRBD2. Sequenced: memory CD8+ T cells from PBMCs. The subset was: CD45RO+ cells pooled with CCR7-negative TemRA cells. CDR3 DNA sequence: TGTGCCAGCAGCCCCAAAATGTCGGGAGGGCTTTTCGAGCAGTACTTC. This gives the protein CASSPKMSGGLFEQYF.